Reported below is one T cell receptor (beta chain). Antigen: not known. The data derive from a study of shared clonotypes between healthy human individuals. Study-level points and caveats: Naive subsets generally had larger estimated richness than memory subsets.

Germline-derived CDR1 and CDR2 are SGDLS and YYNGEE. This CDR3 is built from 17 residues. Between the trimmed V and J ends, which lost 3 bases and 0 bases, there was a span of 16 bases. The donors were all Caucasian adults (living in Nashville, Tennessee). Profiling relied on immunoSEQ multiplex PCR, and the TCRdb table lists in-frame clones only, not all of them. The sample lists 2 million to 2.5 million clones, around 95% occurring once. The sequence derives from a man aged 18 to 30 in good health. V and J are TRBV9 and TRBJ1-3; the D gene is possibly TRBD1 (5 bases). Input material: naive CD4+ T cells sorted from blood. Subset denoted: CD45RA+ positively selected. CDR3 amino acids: CASSAQRQPVSGNTIYF. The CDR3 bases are TGTGCCAGCAGCGCACAAAGACAGCCAGTCTCTGGAAACACCATATATTTT.